These 14 T cell receptor beta chains were sequenced from one sample in a study of T cell responses to AZD1222 COVID-19 vaccine. TCRdb's copy holds only in-frame clones and misses some; the assay was immunoSEQ multiplex PCR. The table has around 150,000 clones, under 95% seen once; the top ten hold about 1.4%. The input for sequencing was peripheral blood, taken on day 0 of AZD1222 vaccination. The receptors stem from an adult in good health.

The chain carries TRBV19 and TRBJ1-2, with unresolved D. This CDR3 has 12 residues. Germline CDR1 LNHDA, CDR2 SQIVND (reference sequence). Trimming took 6 bases from V and 8 from J, leaving 13 bases between them. As DNA, the CDR3 is TGTGCCAGTAGGGCCATGGATGGAGGCTACACCTTC. Protein product: CASRAMDGGYTF.

CDR3 nucleotide sequence: TGTGCCAGCAGTGACAGATTCTATGGCTACACCTTC. It is translated as CASSDRFYGYTF. J is TRBJ1-2 and V is TRBV6-6; D is perhaps TRBD1 (5 bases). V dropped 5 bases and J dropped 4 bases, with 8 bases sitting between them. The CDR3 consists of 12 residues. Germline values: CDR1 MNHNY, CDR2 SVGAGI (reference sequence).

This chain links TRBV7-8 with TRBJ2-7; D is unclear. V lost 5 bases and J 6 bases, leaving 17 bases between the germline ends. In germline, CDR1 is SGHVS, CDR2 FQNEAQ. The CDR3 is 14 residues long. In nucleotides, the CDR3 is TGTGCCAGCAGCCAAAGTGGGTTTCTACGCGAGCAGTACTTC. This encodes CASSQSGFLREQYF.

The chain couples TRBV15 to TRBJ1-2, with D perhaps TRBD1 (5 bases). CDR3 length: 17 residues. The V gene's germline CDR1 is LNHNV and CDR2 YYDKDF (reference sequence). Between the trimmed V and J ends, which lost 0 bases and 4 bases, there was a span of 18 bases. The CDR3 DNA is TGTGCCACCAGCAGAGATAGTATCGCCATGAGGGGCTATGGCTACACCTTC. It codes for CATSRDSIAMRGYGYTF.

The CDR3 DNA is TGTGCCAGCAGCCCCCCCCTAGGACAGGCCGAAACTGAAGCTTTCTTT. Translating gives CASSPPLGQAETEAFF. The V gene is TRBV28, the J gene TRBJ1-1; 7 nucleotides line up with TRBD1. V trimming: 6 bases; J trimming: 5 bases; junction bases outside the gene matches: 15. The CDR3 is 16 amino acids. Germline V CDR1 and CDR2: MDHEN, SYDVKM.

This chain links TRBV6-4 with TRBJ1-6; no definite D call. Trimming took 4 bases from V and 7 from J, leaving 17 bases between them. Germline V gene sequence: CDR1 MRHNA, CDR2 SNTAGT. This CDR3 has 16 amino acids. The CDR3 sequence: CASSVEGRASNSPLHF. The CDR3 nucleotides are TGTGCCAGCAGTGTGGAAGGACGGGCTTCGAATTCACCCCTCCACTTT.

The gene calls are TRBV6-1 and TRBJ1-5; no clear D. The CDR3 is made up of 11 amino acids. Trimming took off 2 bases at V and 9 bases at J, with 5 bases between the two ends. Germline V gives CDR1 MNHNS, CDR2 SASEGT. The CDR3 sequence is CASSESGPQHF. CDR3 DNA: TGTGCCAGCAGTGAATCAGGGCCCCAGCATTTT.

This chain connects TRBV30 to TRBJ1-5, with D possibly TRBD1 on 6 matching bases. The V gene lost 6 bases and the J gene lost 0 bases, with 12 bases spanning the gap. The CDR3 has 14 residues. Germline lookup yields CDR1 GTSNPN and CDR2 SVGIG (reference sequence). This chain's CDR3 is CACQGQSSNQPQHF. CDR3 DNA sequence: TGTGCCTGTCAGGGGCAGTCTAGCAATCAGCCCCAGCATTTT.

The rearrangement joins TRBV19 to TRBJ1-1, with a tentative D call TRBD1 (5 bases). Germline assignment: CDR1 LNHDA and CDR2 SQIVND (reference sequence). Trimming took 4 bases from V and 2 from J, leaving 17 bases between them. CDR3 length: 16 residues. The CDR3 DNA sequence: TGTGCCAGTAGTAGCCCCCCGGGACGTATAAACACTGAAGCTTTCTTT. It encodes CASSSPPGRINTEAFF.

The chain uses TRBV5-4 and TRBJ1-1, with D maybe TRBD1 (5 bases). CDR3 size: 14 residues. V was pared by 4 bases and J by 3 bases, with 13 bases between. Germline-derived CDR1 and CDR2 are SGHNT and YYREEE (reference sequence). The DNA of the CDR3 is TGTGCCAGCAGCCGAAACCTGGGGGACACTGAAGCTTTCTTT. This gives the protein CASSRNLGDTEAFF.

The rearrangement uses TRBV19 and TRBJ2-1, with a tentative D call TRBD2 (5 bases). Germline values: CDR1 LNHDA, CDR2 SQIVND (reference sequence). V gave up 10 bases and J gave up 7 bases, with 23 bases separating them. The CDR3 runs 15 residues. CDR3 in DNA: TGTGCCACCTTGACGGCTGGTGGGGAGAGTAATGAGCAGTTCTTC. It specifies CATLTAGGESNEQFF.

The chain joins TRBV11-2 to TRBJ2-5; 10 bases fit TRBD2. V shed 1 base and J 4 bases; nucleotides not matched to a gene: 6. Germline-derived CDR1 and CDR2 are SGHAT and FQNNGV. The CDR3 consists of 16 residues. CDR3 sequence reads: CASSLGIAGGGETQYF. The CDR3 region has the DNA TGTGCCAGCAGCTTAGGGATAGCGGGGGGTGGAGAGACCCAGTACTTC.

About this clone: The sample holds other DNA sequences that translate to the same CDR3. This chain links TRBV28 with TRBJ1-3; the D gene is possibly TRBD1 (5 bases). V was clipped by 0 bases and J by 7 bases, with 13 bases between them. Germline V gene sequence: CDR1 MDHEN, CDR2 SYDVKM. The CDR3 is made up of 15 amino acids. The CDR3 loop reads CASSLWGQGGNTIYF. CDR3 nucleotides: TGTGCCAGCAGTTTATGGGGGCAGGGAGGCAACACCATATATTTT.

The rearrangement links TRBV3-1 (or the pseudogene TRBV3-2) to TRBJ1-4; TRBD1 is a possible D gene (5 bases). The CDR3 contains 14 residues. The V gene's germline CDR1 is LGHDT and CDR2 YNNKEL (reference sequence). Trimming shortened V by 4 bases and J by 7 bases, and 13 bases separated the two germline ends. For the CDR3, the DNA is TGTGCCAGCAGCCCACTCACAGGCAGTGAAAAACTGTTTTTT. As protein: CASSPLTGSEKLFF.